This TCR beta chain was recorded in a study of blood T cell repertoires in COVID-19. Looking at the study overall: Both acute and convalescent COVID-19 samples were obtained from the United States, Italy and Spain. Nucleic acid was either cDNA or gDNA, and it came from T cells, B-cell-depleted T cells, or PBMCs.

Enrolled during active infection, Seattle patients were then followed longitudinally. Profiling relied on immunoSEQ multiplex PCR, and the TCRdb table lists in-frame clones only, not all of them. This table has hundreds of thousands of clones, about 93% appearing once. CDR3 length equals 17 residues. This TCR derives from a man aged 55 to 69 with COVID-19, enrolled during active disease. Sequencing used peripheral blood. The rearrangement joins TRBV12-1 to TRBJ1-1; the table assigns TRBD1, which was not confirmed against the DNA. TRBV12-1 is marked as a pseudogene. This CDR3 reads CASSLTGARPQMTEAFF. The CDR3 DNA follows: TGTGCCAGCAGCTTGACAGGGGCCAGACCCCAGATGACTGAAGCTTTCTTT.